The next 19 T cell receptor beta chains were all read from a single sample in a study of T cells in Graves' hyperthyroidism and ophthalmopathy. RNA transcripts provided the source from which TCR beta CDR3 regions were amplified. HTBI primers drove first-round RT-PCR of the TCR CDR3. One entry per CDR3 protein, called by TCRdb with MiXCR from the multiplex PCR reads. The sample holds over 450,000 distinct CDR3 sequences; over 13% are singletons and the top ten take about 17%. Sample: blood. The receptor source for this set is a woman aged 18-29 years with Graves' hyperthyroidism.

This clonotype came up many times. The CDR3 bases are TGTGCCACCTCTAAGGGCAATGAGCAGTTCTTC. This translates into CATSKGNEQFF. This chain links TRBV24-1 with TRBJ2-1; D gene unclear. Per germline, CDR1 KGHDR and CDR2 SFDVKD. V lost 9 bases, J lost 6 bases, and 8 bases lay in between. This CDR3 region has 11 residues.

The chain links TRBV4-1 to TRBJ1-1; D not certain. Germline CDR1 MGHRA, CDR2 YSYEKL. This CDR3 region has 14 residues. V lost 1 base and J lost 6, with 12 bases in between. The CDR3 is CASSQGQTDAEAFF. The DNA of the CDR3 is TGCGCCAGCAGCCAAGGGCAGACTGACGCTGAAGCTTTCTTT.

There are many counts of this clonotype. The chain joins TRBV5-1 to TRBJ1-2; tentative D call: TRBD1 (5 bases). Deletions cut 4 bases from V and 4 bases from J, with 14 bases between. CDR3 size: 14 residues. The germline gives CDR1 SGHRS, CDR2 YFSETQ. In nucleotides, the CDR3 is TGCGCCAGCAGCCCTGGGGACGCCCCCTATGGCTACACCTTC. Translation gives CASSPGDAPYGYTF.

This clonotype has at least ten counts. The chain carries TRBV11-2 and TRBJ2-5, with 8 bases fitting TRBD2. The CDR3 totals 17 residues. Germline loops: CDR1 SGHAT, CDR2 FQNNGV. Unmatched junction bases numbered 15, after V lost 5 bases and J lost 4 bases. The CDR3 DNA reads as TGTGCCAGCAGCCAGGCGGTTCTGGCGGGAGGTAGAGAGACCCAGTACTTC. As protein: CASSQAVLAGGRETQYF.

This clonotype occurred many times. V usage is TRBV12-3 or TRBV12-4 and J usage is TRBJ2-2; 7 bases agree with TRBD1. V was pared by 6 bases and J by 2 bases, with 6 bases of the junction left unmatched. CDR3 size: 15 residues. Here the CDR3 DNA reads TGTGCCAGCAGCCTGGGACAGATCAACACCGGGGAGCTGTTTTTT. Its translation: CASSLGQINTGELFF.

This clonotype was counted only a few times. V usage is TRBV6-2 or TRBV6-3 and J usage is TRBJ2-1; the D is unclear. V was clipped by 2 bases and J by 0 bases, with 11 bases between them. The CDR3 runs to 16 residues. Germline values: CDR1 MNHEY, CDR2 SVGEGT. As DNA, the CDR3 is TGTGCCAGCAGTTACGCTTACAGTGGCTCCTACAATGAGCAGTTCTTC. It specifies CASSYAYSGSYNEQFF.

The genes are TRBV3-1 and TRBJ2-6; D is unclear. V was clipped by 0 bases and J by 0 bases, with 12 bases between them. The CDR3 runs to 18 residues. The V gene's germline CDR1 is LGHDT and CDR2 YNNKEL (reference sequence). The CDR3 DNA reads as TGTGCCAGCAGCCAAGAAATTGGGCCCTACTCTGGGGCCAACGTCCTGACTTTC. Encoded protein: CASSQEIGPYSGANVLTF.

This clonotype has at least ten counts. The CDR3 DNA reads TGTGCCAGCAGCTTAGATCGGAAGGGCTACGAGCAGTACTTC. Its translation is CASSLDRKGYEQYF. V usage is TRBV11-3 and J usage is TRBJ2-7; D gene uncertain. CDR3 length: 14 amino acids. The germline gives CDR1 SGHNT, CDR2 YENEEA. V was cut by 0 bases and J by 3 bases, with 9 bases left in between.

The sample holds a few counts of this clonotype. The chain joins TRBV10-3 to TRBJ1-1; TRBD1 matches at 8 bases. The germline CDR1 and CDR2 sequences are ENHRY and SYGVKD. The CDR3 runs 11 residues. V was clipped by 4 bases and J by 8 bases; unmatched bases: 0. CDR3 sequence (DNA): TGTGCCATCAGTGGGGACAGGGAAGCTTTCTTT. Protein: CAISGDREAFF.

This clonotype was seen a few times. V usage is TRBV6-5 and J usage is TRBJ1-2; D perhaps matches TRBD1 (5 bases). Germline V gene data show CDR1 as MNHEY and CDR2 as SVGAGI. The V end was cut by 6 bases, the J end by 2 bases, with 13 bases between. CDR3 length: 14 amino acids. In DNA form, the CDR3 reads TGTGCCAGCAGCTACGGGACTCCAAACTATGGCTACACCTTC. As protein: CASSYGTPNYGYTF.

On this clonotype itself: One end of the junction is discordant with germline, which a read error may explain. J is TRBJ2-2 and V is TRBV7-7, with 7 nucleotides matching TRBD2. CDR1 is SSHAT, CDR2 FNYEAQ, per germline (reference sequence). CDR3 size: 14 residues. DNA for the CDR3: TGTGCTAGCAGCGGCGGGAGTTCGGCCGGGGAGCTGTTTTTT. Amino acid sequence: CASSGGSSAGELFF.

This clonotype has only a few counts. The chain is built from TRBV5-6 and TRBJ2-7, with D perhaps being TRBD1 or TRBD2 (5 bases each). CDR1 and CDR2 (germline): SGHDT, YYEEEE. Deletions cut 2 bases from V and 3 bases from J, with 12 bases between. This CDR3 region has 14 residues. The CDR3 region is CASSLWDARYEQYV. As DNA, the CDR3 is TGTGCCAGCAGCTTATGGGACGCACGCTACGAGCAGTACGTC.

As for this clonotype: Given a much more abundant clone one base away, this may be a read error. The V gene is TRBV30, the J gene TRBJ2-1; D may match TRBD1 or TRBD2 (5 bases each). Germline CDR1 and CDR2: GTSNPN and SVGIG (reference sequence). This CDR3 has 15 residues. The CDR3 spells CVMDWGTSSYNEQFF. DNA of the CDR3: TGTGTCATGGACTGGGGGACGAGCTCCTACAATGAGCAGTTCTTC.

This clonotype was seen ten or more times. This rearrangement joins TRBV27 to TRBJ1-2, with D possibly being TRBD1 (6 bases). The germline V gene encodes CDR1 MNHEY and CDR2 SMNVEV (reference sequence). V gave up 4 bases and J gave up 5 bases, with 11 bases separating them. This CDR3 region has 13 residues. CDR3 region: CASSSAQGYGYTF. The CDR3, as DNA: TGTGCCAGCAGTTCCGCACAGGGATATGGCTACACCTTC.

This clonotype was observed at least ten times. The rearrangement links TRBV10-3 to TRBJ2-7; TRBD2 matches 7 bases. CDR3 size: 13 residues. Trimming at V came to 3 bases and at J to 7 bases, leaving 6 bases not matched to a gene. Per the germline V gene, CDR1 is ENHRY and CDR2 is SYGVKD. The DNA for the CDR3 is TGTGCCATCAGTGAAACTAGCGTCGTGGAGCAGTACGTC. This gives the protein CAISETSVVEQYV.

A remark on this clonotype: This may stem from a read error, because a much larger clone lies one nucleotide away. The genes are TRBV7-3 and TRBJ2-1; D perhaps matches TRBD2 (7 bases). The germline V gene has CDR1 SGHTA and CDR2 FQGTGA. CDR3 length: 15 amino acids. The CDR3 bases are TGTGCCGGCAGCTTCGTAGGGGGGGCGGGCAATGAGCAGTTCTTC. Protein: CAGSFVGGAGNEQFF.

This clonotype was recorded at least ten times. The chain is built from TRBV2 and TRBJ1-5; D unresolved. Trimming left V 1 base short and J 3 bases short, with 10 bases between. The length of the CDR3 is 15 residues. Germline V gene sequence: CDR1 SNHLY, CDR2 FYNNEI. The CDR3 here is CASSEEGTLNQPQHF. In DNA, the CDR3 is TGTGCCAGCAGTGAAGAGGGAACTCTCAATCAGCCCCAGCATTTT.

This rearrangement joins TRBV12-3 or TRBV12-4 to TRBJ2-7; 13 bases align to TRBD2. This CDR3 region has 19 residues. J lost 0 bases, V lost 6 bases, and 14 bases had no gene match. CDR3 in amino acids: CASRGRTSGRLASSYEQYV. As DNA, the CDR3 is TGTGCCAGCAGGGGGAGGACTAGCGGGAGATTGGCAAGCTCCTACGAGCAGTACGTC.

This chain links TRBV29-1 with TRBJ1-1; TRBD1 matches at 9 bases. CDR3 length equals 12 residues. The germline V gene encodes CDR1 SQVTM and CDR2 ANQGSEA. The V and J ends lost 4 bases and 6 bases, in that order; junction bases with no gene match: 3. The CDR3 sequence is CSVAGQGPEAFF. Written as DNA, the CDR3 is TGCAGCGTTGCGGGACAGGGACCTGAAGCTTTCTTT.